These T cell receptor beta chains were read from a single sample in a study of cytomegalovirus exposure and HLA in healthy donors. The method was immunoSEQ multiplex PCR; TCRdb's version includes in-frame clones alone and lacks a portion of them. The sample yields approximately 50,000 clones, of which the top ten take up about 2%. Sequencing was done on a sample of PBMCs. These receptors came from a woman aged 40 to 55 in good health and CMV-seronegative. Both conserved end residues are part of each CDR3.

v_gene	len	j_gene	CDR3aa
TRBV29-1	11	TRBJ1-1	CSIRPGTEAFF
TRBV11-2	15	TRBJ2-7	CASSLVTGGGYEQYF
TRBV29-1	13	TRBJ2-3	CSANAGGADTQYF
TRBV9	14	TRBJ2-3	CASSVMERADTQYF
TRBV6-5	15	TRBJ2-3	CASSYSEARADTQYF
TRBV9	14	TRBJ1-1	CASSVVRTGTEAFF
TRBV6-6	16	TRBJ2-2	CASSRHPRQHTGELFF
TRBV14	13	TRBJ1-1	CASSLQGNTEAFF
TRBV18	16	TRBJ2-5	CASSPWGASGQETQYF
TRBV4-2	16	TRBJ2-7	CASSHAIAGKSYEQYF
TRBV5-1	16	TRBJ2-1	CASSLMSGGQYNEQFF
TRBV4-3	15	TRBJ2-7	CASSQQGRSSYEQYF
TRBV6-5	14	TRBJ1-2	CASSYSSRGWGYTF
TRBV7-9	14	TRBJ2-5	CASSHVAGKETQYF
TRBV2	12	TRBJ1-5	CASTQGNQPQHF
TRBV20-1	11	TRBJ2-7	CSARFTYEQYF
TRBV10-3	13	TRBJ2-2	CASGTPNTGELFF
TRBV5-4	16	TRBJ2-1	CASSLFGTSFGNEQFF
TRBV28	16	TRBJ1-4	CASSDGTGQGVGKLFF
TRBV5-1	15	TRBJ2-1	CASSLAGLAYNEQFF
TRBV2	16	TRBJ2-1	CASRGTLAGEGNEQFF
TRBV19	15	TRBJ1-1	CATMGQGLGNTEAFF
TRBV27	13	TRBJ1-1	CASSLIPGTEAFF
TRBV7-9	12	TRBJ1-1	CASKGTPIEAFF
TRBV10-3	14	TRBJ1-1	CAIRGDRGNTEAFF
TRBV5-4	14	TRBJ2-2	CASSFEGGTGELFF
TRBV6-5	15	TRBJ2-2	CASGLRGGRTGELFF
TRBV18	16	TRBJ2-7	CASSPPSSGGAYEQYF
TRBV5-6	16	TRBJ2-2	CASSLAPGAPLGELFF
TRBV27	15	TRBJ1-4	CASSLSGVYNEKLFF
TRBV20-1	11	TRBJ2-7	CSASVEGVQYF
TRBV4-2	15	-	CASSQAQGAPYEQYF
TRBV5-1	16	TRBJ2-3	CASSAQGTPGTDTQYF
TRBV6-5	16	TRBJ1-1	CASSYSRAGGNTEAFF
TRBV28	15	TRBJ1-6	CASSLGQGDNSPLHF
TRBV19	14	TRBJ1-1	CASMEQGRFTEAFF
TRBV5-1	16	TRBJ2-7	CASSYVGDRGLYEQYF
TRBV11-1	14	TRBJ1-4	CASSRGFRGEKLFF
TRBV4-3	18	TRBJ2-2	CASSQAPIGGVPTGELFF
TRBV7-9	14	TRBJ1-2	CATYPTRLHYGYTF
TRBV6-6	16	TRBJ1-1	CASSYSPGGRNTEAFF
TRBV30	17	TRBJ1-5	CAWSDRFTGVGNQPQHF
TRBV19	17	TRBJ1-6	CASTDPLNRGGNSPLHF
TRBV7-9	15	TRBJ2-1	CASSLEGTGVNEQFF
TRBV7-2	11	TRBJ2-7	CARSLSYEQYF
TRBV12-5	16	TRBJ1-2	CASGPSQETSNYGYTF